This T cell receptor (beta chain) appears in the sequencing data of a study of blood T cell repertoires in COVID-19. Data came from immunoSEQ multiplex PCR; TCRdb stores just in-frame clones and leaves some out. This sample has approximately 89,000 clones, with approximately 87% found just once. CDR1 and CDR2 from the germline V gene are MNHNS and SASEGT. Trimming pared 2 bases from V and 6 bases from J, leaving 15 bases between. The CDR3 length is 15 residues. What was sequenced was peripheral blood. J is TRBJ2-3 and V is TRBV6-1; maybe TRBD1 (5 bases). This receptor was identified in a woman between 65 and 79 years old with acute or convalescent COVID-19. The CDR3 spells CASSEHRTAGDTQYF. The CDR3 DNA is TGTGCCAGCAGTGAACACCGGACGGCAGGGGATACGCAGTATTTT.